A selection of T cell receptor beta chains follows, all from one sample in a study of Graves' ophthalmopathy and Graves' hyperthyroidism. TCRdb recomputed calls from the multiplex PCR reads with MiXCR, one row per CDR3 protein. The sample shows hundreds of thousands of distinct CDR3 sequences, 20% to 25% of them seen only once. Sequenced material: peripheral blood. Receptors originate from a woman younger than 30 with stable Graves' hyperthyroidism. Some clones in this sample may be carry-over from other donors' samples. Both conserved end residues are part of each CDR3. The D gene is left open where the match is weak. Rows may omit the clone size; those that give it use once, few, many or a size class.

many	TRBV12-3/TRBV12-4	TRBJ2-6	-	TGTGCCAGCGGGAATAAGGATTCTGGGGCCAACGTCCTGACTTTC	CASGNKDSGANVLTF
many	TRBV11-2	TRBJ2-6	TRBD2	TGTGCCAGCTTGACCTGGACTAGCGGGAGTTATGGGGCCAACGTCCTGACTTTC	CASLTWTSGSYGANVLTF
many	TRBV28	TRBJ2-2	TRBD1	TGTGCCAGCGACAGGGATGACTACACCGGGGAGCTGTTTTTT	CASDRDDYTGELFF
many	TRBV20-1	TRBJ1-2	-	TGCAGTGCTAGCGGTGGGGTCGGGTATGGCTACACCTTC	CSASGGVGYGYTF
many	TRBV20-1	TRBJ1-1	-	TGCAGTGTGACTATGAACACTGAAGCTTTCTTT	CSVTMNTEAFF
-	TRBV12-3/TRBV12-4	TRBJ1-2	-	TGTGCCAGCAGTTCTGCAGGGAATTACTATGGCTACACCTTC	CASSSAGNYYGYTF
-	TRBV4-1	TRBJ1-2	-	TGCGCCAGCAGCCAGCTCGGAGGGGCAGGAGGCTACACCTTC	CASSQLGGAGGYTF
many	TRBV12-3/TRBV12-4	TRBJ1-6	-	TGTGCCAGCAGTTTAGATGGGCAGCAGGGGAATTCACCCCTCCACTTT	CASSLDGQQGNSPLHF
many	TRBV2	TRBJ2-5	-	TGTGCCAGCAGACCGGCCCAAGCCTGGGAGACCCAGTACTTC	CASRPAQAWETQYF
many	TRBV25-1	TRBJ2-7	TRBD1	TGTGCCAGCAGCGACTCGGGACAGGGTAACTACGAGCAGTACTTC	CASSDSGQGNYEQYF
many	TRBV10-1	TRBJ1-1	TRBD1	TGCGCCAGCAGTGAACGGCAGGGGGTCACTGAAGCTTTCTTT	CASSERQGVTEAFF
many	TRBV11-2	TRBJ1-2	-	TGTGCCAGCAGCTTAAGAAGGGCAGACGTGAACTATGGCTACACCTTC	CASSLRRADVNYGYTF
many	TRBV11-2	TRBJ2-2	-	TGTGCCAGCAGCTTAGATCTTCCAGCACCTACCGGGGAGCTGTTTTTT	CASSLDLPAPTGELFF
-	TRBV20-1	TRBJ1-5	-	TGCAGTGCTAGCGACAGCGATCAGCCTCAGCATTTT	CSASDSDQPQHF
many	TRBV6-1	TRBJ2-7	-	TGTGCCAGCAGACCCGGGTCCCTGATTTTCTACGAGCAGTACTTC	CASRPGSLIFYEQYF
few	TRBV3-1	TRBJ2-4	-	TGTGCCAGCAGCCAAGATATGGGACTTCTAGCCAAAAACATTCAGTACTTC	CASSQDMGLLAKNIQYF
many	TRBV5-1	TRBJ2-6	TRBD1	TGCGCCAGCAGCTACGAACAGGGGCCTGGGGCCAACGTCCTGACTTTC	CASSYEQGPGANVLTF
many	TRBV19	TRBJ1-1	-	TGTGCCAGTACGGTGCGAACTGAAGCTTTCTTT	CASTVRTEAFF
-	TRBV6-1	TRBJ1-2	-	TGTGCCAGCAGCCGGGACAACCAAAACTATGGCTACACCTTC	CASSRDNQNYGYTF
few	TRBV5-1	TRBJ1-1	-	TGCGCCAGCAGCCCCCGACAGTCGATGAACACTGAAGCTTTCTTT	CASSPRQSMNTEAFF
many	TRBV28	TRBJ1-5	TRBD1	TGTGCCAGCAGTGAACAGGGGGTGGGTAATCAGCCCCAGCATTTT	CASSEQGVGNQPQHF
many	TRBV6-7	TRBJ1-5	-	TGTGCCAGCAGTTACTCGATTGTGGGGCCGGGGGGCCCTAGCAATCAGCCCCAGCATTTT	CASSYSIVGPGGPSNQPQHF
many	TRBV19	TRBJ1-1	TRBD1	TGTGCCAGTAGTATAGATCTCGGGGGACAGGGGGCCGGGACTGAAGCTTTCTTT	CASSIDLGGQGAGTEAFF
-	TRBV5-1	TRBJ2-2	-	TGCGCCAGCAGCTTGGAACCAGAGGTGGGCGGGGAGCTGTTTTTT	CASSLEPEVGGELFF
-	TRBV28	TRBJ1-3	TRBD1	TGTGCCAGCAGTCCCCCCGGCAGGGGGCTAGGAAACACCATATATTTT	CASSPPGRGLGNTIYF
many	TRBV19	TRBJ1-2	-	TGTGCCAGTAGTATTTTAGACAGGAACTATGGCTACACCTTC	CASSILDRNYGYTF
many	TRBV2	TRBJ2-7	-	TGTGCCATCTTGAACAGAAATACCTACGAGCAGTACTTC	CAILNRNTYEQYF
-	TRBV6-1	TRBJ1-2	-	TGTGCCAGCAGTGCCTGGTTGGGGGCCGAGGGCTACACCTTC	CASSAWLGAEGYTF
once	TRBV6-2/TRBV6-3	TRBJ2-4	-	TGTGCCAGCAGTTCGACCTATTTTCAGTACTTC	CASSSTYFQYF
many	TRBV6-1	TRBJ2-7	-	TGTGCCAGCAGAGAAAGATTGGCCCTCTTGGCGGGCGAGCAGTACTTC	CASRERLALLAGEQYF
many	TRBV7-3	TRBJ1-1	-	TGTGCCAGCAGCTTAAAGGCGAACACTGAAGCTTTCTTT	CASSLKANTEAFF
-	TRBV30	TRBJ2-5	TRBD2	TGTGCCTGGAGTGTAGAGCGGAGGGCTAGCGGGAGGAGAGAGACCCAGTACTTC	CAWSVERRASGRRETQYF
many	TRBV2	TRBJ1-5	-	TGTGCCAGCAGTGAAGTAATGGATGTGGGTTGGAGAGGGGGGGGCAATCAGCCCCAGCATTTT	CASSEVMDVGWRGGGNQPQHF
many	TRBV11-3	TRBJ1-2	-	TGTGCCAGCAGCCTACAGACAGGTGGTAACTATGGCTACACCTTC	CASSLQTGGNYGYTF
many	TRBV20-1	TRBJ2-7	TRBD2	TGCAGTGCTAGTTTGAGCGGGAGGGCCTACGAGCAGTACTTC	CSASLSGRAYEQYF
-	TRBV24-1	TRBJ2-5	TRBD1	TGTGCCACCAGTGATCAGGGGGCGGGGCAGCAAGAGACCCAGTACTTC	CATSDQGAGQQETQYF
many	TRBV10-2	TRBJ2-5	TRBD2	TGCGCCAGCAGTCAGACTCAAATAGCGGGGATACCTCAAGAGACCCAGTACTTC	CASSQTQIAGIPQETQYF
many	TRBV20-1	TRBJ2-2	-	TGCAGTGCTAGACAGCCTTTCACCGGGGAGCTGTTTTTT	CSARQPFTGELFF
many	TRBV27	TRBJ2-7	TRBD1	TGTGCCAGCACCCCCGGGACAGGGGTCTACGAGCAGTACTTC	CASTPGTGVYEQYF
many	TRBV5-5	TRBJ1-5	-	TGTGCCAGCAGTTGGGGCACCAATCAGCCCCAGCATTTT	CASSWGTNQPQHF
many	TRBV25-1	TRBJ1-1	-	TGTGCCAGCGGTGACAGTAAACTTGAAGCTTTCTTT	CASGDSKLEAFF
-	TRBV7-9	TRBJ2-4	-	TGTGCCAGCAGCTTATTTCCTGGGGCCAAAAACATTCAGTACTTC	CASSLFPGAKNIQYF
many	TRBV20-1	TRBJ1-5	-	TGCAGTGCTAGTACGGACACAAATCAGCCCCAGCATTTT	CSASTDTNQPQHF
many	TRBV28	TRBJ1-3	TRBD1	TGTGCCAGCATGGGACAGGGCTCTGGAAACACCATATATTTT	CASMGQGSGNTIYF
few	TRBV4-2	TRBJ2-6	-	TGTGCCAGCAGCCAAGATCCCCGTAACTCTGGGGCCAACGTCCTGACTTTC	CASSQDPRNSGANVLTF
many	TRBV10-2	TRBJ1-6	-	TGCGCCAGCAGCCCCAGACCTAGGGATAATTCACCCCTCCACTTT	CASSPRPRDNSPLHF
many	TRBV12-3/TRBV12-4	TRBJ2-2	-	TGTGCCAGCAGTTTAACAGAGACCGGGGAGCTGTTTTTT	CASSLTETGELFF